This is a list of T cell receptor beta chains from one sample in a study of monozygotic twins with inflammatory bowel disease. Following a re-call of the 5' RACE reads, TCRdb has one entry per CDR3 protein and lacks DNA. This listing includes some 83,000 distinct CDR3 sequences. Sequencing input: blood. These receptor sequences come from a human donor with ulcerative colitis or Crohn's disease, or a healthy co-twin of an affected twin (not recorded which). Each CDR3 is given with its conserved first and last residue. The order of the fields is CDR3 protein, clone size, J gene, V gene. The size of a clone is reported for some rows only, either as once, few or many, or as a class for expanded clones.

CDR3aa: CASSAGQGGINEQFF
abundance: medium-sized
j_gene: TRBJ2-1
v_gene: TRBV7-9

CDR3aa: CSARGYRERQYF
abundance: -
j_gene: TRBJ2-3
v_gene: TRBV20-1

CDR3aa: CASSPTGTGFQYF
abundance: -
j_gene: TRBJ2-7
v_gene: TRBV6-5

CDR3aa: CASSDGLRRSGVFHNEQFF
abundance: -
j_gene: TRBJ2-1
v_gene: TRBV6-4

CDR3aa: CASRRTDTQYF
abundance: -
j_gene: TRBJ2-3
v_gene: TRBV12-3/TRBV12-4

CDR3aa: CASRLSGSSYEQYF
abundance: -
j_gene: TRBJ2-7
v_gene: TRBV6-6

CDR3aa: CASSLDRVRDEQYF
abundance: -
j_gene: TRBJ2-7
v_gene: TRBV7-2

CDR3aa: CASSFSLNLKSGYGYTF
abundance: -
j_gene: TRBJ1-2
v_gene: TRBV28

CDR3aa: CSARDPGTGINQPQHF
abundance: -
j_gene: TRBJ1-5
v_gene: TRBV20-1

CDR3aa: CASSPPGLRTEAFF
abundance: -
j_gene: TRBJ1-1
v_gene: TRBV18

CDR3aa: CSARDKAGGETQYF
abundance: medium-sized
j_gene: TRBJ2-5
v_gene: TRBV20-1

CDR3aa: CASSRQGALGTDTQYF
abundance: -
j_gene: TRBJ2-3
v_gene: TRBV28

CDR3aa: CASSFGEDNQPQHF
abundance: -
j_gene: TRBJ1-5
v_gene: TRBV5-1

CDR3aa: CASSLSPTEAFF
abundance: -
j_gene: TRBJ1-1
v_gene: TRBV5-1

CDR3aa: CASTPYRDAEAFF
abundance: -
j_gene: TRBJ1-1
v_gene: TRBV2

CDR3aa: CASSHRLAPDTQYF
abundance: -
j_gene: TRBJ2-3
v_gene: TRBV5-1

CDR3aa: CASSSVGRENTEAFF
abundance: -
j_gene: TRBJ1-1
v_gene: TRBV5-6

CDR3aa: CASSRGETTDTQYF
abundance: -
j_gene: TRBJ2-3
v_gene: TRBV5-1

CDR3aa: CASSLTRTAGSQELFF
abundance: -
j_gene: TRBJ1-4
v_gene: TRBV18

CDR3aa: CASSLDTTYGYTF
abundance: -
j_gene: TRBJ1-2
v_gene: TRBV5-1

CDR3aa: CAIEDSPYTEAFF
abundance: -
j_gene: TRBJ1-1
v_gene: TRBV10-3

CDR3aa: CASSPAMDQETQYF
abundance: -
j_gene: TRBJ2-5
v_gene: TRBV5-1

CDR3aa: CSAKSGGSSYEQYF
abundance: -
j_gene: TRBJ2-7
v_gene: TRBV20-1

CDR3aa: CASSLDAEEETQYF
abundance: -
j_gene: TRBJ2-5
v_gene: TRBV11-3

CDR3aa: CASTRGGSSYEQYF
abundance: -
j_gene: TRBJ2-7
v_gene: TRBV11-2

CDR3aa: CASSKDSYSNQPQHF
abundance: -
j_gene: TRBJ1-5
v_gene: TRBV6-2/TRBV6-3

CDR3aa: CASTLLGRTGSQPQHF
abundance: -
j_gene: TRBJ1-5
v_gene: TRBV2

CDR3aa: CASSLSEGAGYGYTF
abundance: -
j_gene: TRBJ1-2
v_gene: TRBV5-4

CDR3aa: CASTSTAGPYEQYF
abundance: -
j_gene: TRBJ2-7
v_gene: TRBV12-3/TRBV12-4

CDR3aa: CSASPYRGPLSGANVLTF
abundance: -
j_gene: TRBJ2-6
v_gene: TRBV20-1

CDR3aa: CSASLARGRGYEQYF
abundance: -
j_gene: TRBJ2-7
v_gene: TRBV20-1

CDR3aa: CASSLGQPNEKLFF
abundance: -
j_gene: TRBJ1-4
v_gene: TRBV5-1

CDR3aa: CASSFGGFTEAFF
abundance: -
j_gene: TRBJ1-1
v_gene: TRBV12-3/TRBV12-4